The rows below give T cell receptor beta chains drawn from one sample of a study of identical twins' blood T cells. TCRdb reprocessed the 5' RACE reads via MiXCR and lists one record per CDR3 protein. The sample has about 370,000 distinct CDR3 sequences, over 25% seen once. The sample comprised PBMCs. These TCRs come from a woman aged 18-55 years in good health. The CDR3 runs from the conserved cysteine through the conserved F or W. Fields, in order: CDR3 length, clone size, V gene, J gene, D gene, CDR3 DNA, CDR3 protein. A D gene is named only where the DNA matches it firmly. Rows give clone size only sometimes, using once, few, many, or a class for an expanded clone.

15,once,TRBV28,TRBJ2-7,TRBD1,TGTGCCAGCAGCCTAAGGGACAGGGGGGCCTACGAGCAGTACTTC,CASSLRDRGAYEQYF
11,.,TRBV20-1,TRBJ1-1,.,TGCAGTGCTAGGGCCCTGGGTCGTGCTTTCTTT,CSARALGRAFF
15,.,TRBV18,TRBJ1-2,.,TGTGCCAGCTCACCCGACCCAGATACGTCCTATGGCTACACCTTC,CASSPDPDTSYGYTF
15,.,TRBV20-1,TRBJ2-1,.,TGCAGTACAAACCCTCGACTACCGTCCTACAATGAGCAGTTCTTC,CSTNPRLPSYNEQFF
15,.,TRBV20-1,TRBJ2-7,.,TGCAGTGCCCTGAGAGGTCAGGGCCCTTCCTACGAGCAGTACTTC,CSALRGQGPSYEQYF
16,many,TRBV7-2,TRBJ2-5,.,TGTGCCAGCAGCTTAGAGGGTAGCGTGTACCAAGAGACCCAGTACTTC,CASSLEGSVYQETQYF
11,many,TRBV2,TRBJ2-3,.,TGTGCCAGCACATGGCTCAATACGCAGTATTTT,CASTWLNTQYF
14,few,TRBV20-1,TRBJ2-5,TRBD2,TGCAGTGCTAGAGTAGCGGGAGAGGCAGAGACCCAGTACTTC,CSARVAGEAETQYF
12,.,TRBV29-1,TRBJ2-7,.,TGCAGCGTGGTAGGCATCTCCTACGAGCAGTACTTC,CSVVGISYEQYF
17,few,TRBV10-3,TRBJ2-1,.,TGTGCCATCAGTGAGTCTACTGGTAGCGTAAGCTACAATGAGCAGTTCTTC,CAISESTGSVSYNEQFF
13,.,TRBV2,TRBJ1-1,.,TGTGCCAGCAGTGAGGGTGACAGAACAGTAACTTTCTTT,CASSEGDRTVTFF
14,once,TRBV7-2,TRBJ1-1,TRBD1,TGTACCAGCAGCGGGACAGGGAAGTTCTCCGAAGCTTTCTTT,CTSSGTGKFSEAFF
13,few,TRBV5-1,TRBJ2-1,.,TGCGCCAGCAGCTTGGCACCAAACAATGAGCAGTTCTTC,CASSLAPNNEQFF
13,few,TRBV20-1,TRBJ1-5,.,TGCAGTGCGTCAGGCCCCTTCAATCAGCCCCAGCATTTT,CSASGPFNQPQHF
16,few,TRBV11-2,TRBJ2-1,TRBD2,TGTGCCAGCAGCGTAACGACTAGCGGGGCCTACAATGAGCAGTTCTTC,CASSVTTSGAYNEQFF
11,many,TRBV29-1,TRBJ1-2,.,TGCAGCGTTGAGGGGGCAGACGGCTACACCTTC,CSVEGADGYTF
14,few,TRBV20-1,TRBJ1-2,.,TGCAGTGCTCTTCCGGACGGTTCTAACTATGGCTACACCTTC,CSALPDGSNYGYTF
14,.,TRBV21-1,TRBJ2-3,.,TGTGCCAGCAGCAAAGGCGGTGCCACAGATACGCAGTATTTT,CASSKGGATDTQYF
17,.,TRBV12-5,TRBJ1-3,.,TGTGCTAGTGGTTTGGACCGACGCGGCCTTTCTGGAAACACCATATATTTT,CASGLDRRGLSGNTIYF
14,few,TRBV29-1,TRBJ1-2,TRBD1,TGCAGCGTTGTTGGGACAGCAGGGAGAGTGGGGTACACCTTC,CSVVGTAGRVGYTF
12,.,TRBV29-1,TRBJ2-7,.,TGCAGCGTGACAACCTACTCCTACGAGCAGTACTTC,CSVTTYSYEQYF
13,.,TRBV19,TRBJ2-1,TRBD2,TGTGCCAGTTCGGGGACTAGCGGGACAGAGCAGTTCTTC,CASSGTSGTEQFF
14,few,TRBV20-1,TRBJ2-3,TRBD1,TGCAGTGCGGGGGGACAGGGTCGCGCAGATACGCAGTATTTT,CSAGGQGRADTQYF
13,many,TRBV28,TRBJ1-2,.,TGTGCCAGCAGTTTACCAGGGACCTATGGCTACACCTTC,CASSLPGTYGYTF
16,.,TRBV20-1,TRBJ2-3,.,TGCAGTGCCATCGCGGGGGGAGGGGGCTCGGCAGATACGCAGTATTTT,CSAIAGGGGSADTQYF
16,.,TRBV10-3,TRBJ2-1,TRBD2,TGTACCATCAGTGATACTAGCGGGAGCTCCTACAATGAGCAGTTCTTC,CTISDTSGSSYNEQFF